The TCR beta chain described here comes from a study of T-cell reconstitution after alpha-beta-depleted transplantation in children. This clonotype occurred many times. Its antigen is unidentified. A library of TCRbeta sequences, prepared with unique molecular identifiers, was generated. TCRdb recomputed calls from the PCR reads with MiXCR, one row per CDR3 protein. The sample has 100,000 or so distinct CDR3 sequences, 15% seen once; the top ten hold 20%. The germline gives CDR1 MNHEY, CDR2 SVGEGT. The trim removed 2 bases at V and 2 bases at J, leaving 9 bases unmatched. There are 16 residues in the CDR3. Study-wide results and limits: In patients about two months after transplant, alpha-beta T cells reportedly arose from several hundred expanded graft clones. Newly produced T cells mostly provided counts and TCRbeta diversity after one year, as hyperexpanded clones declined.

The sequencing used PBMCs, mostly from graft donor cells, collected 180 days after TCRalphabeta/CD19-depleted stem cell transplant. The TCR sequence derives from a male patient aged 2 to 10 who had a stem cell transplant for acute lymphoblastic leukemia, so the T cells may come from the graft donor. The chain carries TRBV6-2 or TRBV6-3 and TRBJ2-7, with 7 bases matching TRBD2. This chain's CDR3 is CASSYRQERGTYEQYF. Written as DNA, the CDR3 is TGTGCCAGCAGTTACCGCCAAGAGCGGGGAACCTACGAGCAGTACTTC.